The 9 T cell receptor beta chains below were found in one sample sequenced in a study of control samples from healthy donors and cancer patients (dated by TCRdb to about 2020). The library was built by means of the immunoSEQ multiplex PCR assay. TCRdb re-hosts the immuneACCESS table, in-frame sequences only. Its copies lack some clones; in the studies checked, an unresolved V gene accounts for under half of them, and the cause for the rest is not known. Present in this sample are about 130,000 clones, approximately 95% of which were seen just once. The ten largest clones take up about 3.6% of the sample. Sequenced: blood. All receptors derive from a man aged 25 to 40 in good health.

The chain links TRBV6-6 to TRBJ2-3, with 7 bases fitting TRBD1. From germline, CDR1 is MNHNY and CDR2 SVGAGI (reference sequence). CDR3 length: 14 residues. After removal of 5 bases from V and 3 bases from J, the junction contained 5 bases not matched to a gene. The CDR3, as DNA: TGTGCCAGCAGTGAGAGGGGGCGGACAGATACGCAGTATTTT. Protein product: CASSERGRTDTQYF.

This clone has only a few counts. The V gene is TRBV6-4, the J gene TRBJ2-3; D may correspond to TRBD1 or TRBD2 (6 bases each). Looked up from germline, CDR1 is MRHNA and CDR2 is SNTAGT. This CDR3 is 15 amino acids long. The V end was cut by 0 bases, the J end by 2 bases, with 9 bases between. The CDR3 region is CASSDSGGSTDTQYF. Written as DNA, the CDR3 is TGTGCCAGCAGTGACTCGGGGGGCTCCACAGATACGCAGTATTTT.

V is TRBV9 and J is TRBJ2-5; TRBD2 agrees at 12 bases. The V segment lost 0 bases and the J segment 1 base; nucleotides outside the gene matches: 4. In germline, CDR1 is SGDLS, CDR2 YYNGEE. The CDR3 is 17 amino acids. CDR3 sequence reads: CASSVGGLAGLQETQYF. For the CDR3, the DNA is TGTGCCAGCAGCGTAGGGGGACTAGCGGGCCTCCAAGAGACCCAGTACTTC.

The chain links TRBV27 to TRBJ1-6; the D is unclear. The CDR3 has 14 residues. V was shortened by 4 bases and J by 5 bases, with 9 bases between the two germline ends. Germline CDR1 is MNHEY and CDR2 is SMNVEV (reference sequence). CDR3 sequence (DNA): TGTGCCAGCAGTTACCAGGCCGATAATTCACCCCTCCACTTT. Residues: CASSYQADNSPLHF.

The V call is TRBV27, the J call TRBJ1-6; no clear D. The germline CDR1 and CDR2 sequences are MNHEY and SMNVEV (reference sequence). V dropped 4 bases and J dropped 8 bases, with 6 bases sitting between them. This CDR3 is built from 12 residues. CDR3 protein: CASSSKYSPLHF. The CDR3 nucleotides read TGTGCCAGCAGTTCTAAGTATTCACCCCTCCACTTT.

The chain couples TRBV7-2 to TRBJ1-2; D uncertain. V lost 4 bases and J lost 5, with 8 bases in between. Per germline, CDR1 SGHTA and CDR2 FQGNSA. The CDR3 sequence is 12 residues long. CDR3 residues: CASSSSLYGYTF. The CDR3 DNA sequence: TGTGCCAGCAGCTCCTCATTATATGGCTACACCTTC.

This rearrangement joins TRBV5-4 to TRBJ1-2; weak D call: TRBD1 (6 bases). The CDR3 length is 13 residues. Germline loops: CDR1 SGHNT, CDR2 YYREEE (reference sequence). With 4 bases removed from V and 8 bases from J, the gap between germline ends came to 15 bases. CDR3 nucleotides: TGTGCCAGCAGCGACACAGGGATCCGAGGCTACACCTTC. It is translated as CASSDTGIRGYTF.

The chain recombines TRBV19 with TRBJ1-6, with unresolved D. Trimming took 4 bases from V and 5 from J, leaving 9 bases between them. The CDR3 length is 14 residues. Germline lookup yields CDR1 LNHDA and CDR2 SQIVND (reference sequence). For the CDR3, the DNA is TGTGCCAGTAGTAATGACCTCCATAATTCACCCCTCCACTTT. This encodes CASSNDLHNSPLHF.

This chain links TRBV5-1 with TRBJ2-2, with D possibly being TRBD1 (5 bases). From germline, CDR1 is SGHRS and CDR2 YFSETQ. The CDR3 length is 13 residues. Trimming took off 2 bases at V and 6 bases at J, with 8 bases between the two ends. The CDR3 DNA is TGCGCCAGCAGCTTCAGGGTCTCCGGGGAGCTGTTTTTT. It is translated as CASSFRVSGELFF.